The 7 T cell receptor beta chains presented below share a single source sample, sequenced in a study of T cells in Graves' hyperthyroidism and ophthalmopathy. RNA transcripts served as the template for amplifying TCR beta CDR3 regions. Researchers ran a first-round RT-PCR on the TCR CDR3 using the HTBI primer set. One entry per CDR3 protein, called by TCRdb with MiXCR from the multiplex PCR reads. The sample contains around 350,000 distinct CDR3 sequences, 13% of which appear only once. Sequenced input: blood. Receptors originate from a woman aged 18-29 years with Graves' hyperthyroidism.

The V gene is TRBV18, the J gene TRBJ2-5; D not resolved. CDR3 length equals 14 residues. The germline CDR1 and CDR2 sequences are KGHSH and LQKENI. V gave up 1 base and J gave up 1 base, with 7 bases separating them. The chain's CDR3 is CASSPQRVQETQYF. The CDR3 DNA reads as TGTGCCAGCTCACCACAAAGAGTCCAAGAGACCCAGTACTTC.

This clonotype was observed at least ten times. This chain connects TRBV6-2 or TRBV6-3 to TRBJ2-1, with TRBD2 matching over 10 bases. Germline V CDR1 and CDR2: MNHEY, SVGEGT. This CDR3 is built from 19 residues. V dropped 4 bases and J dropped 7; count of bases not matched to a gene: 19. In DNA form, the CDR3 reads TGTGCCAGCAGTTGGGGCGGCAAGGTAGCGGGAGGTACGTCTAATGAGCAGTTCTTC. This gives the protein CASSWGGKVAGGTSNEQFF.

There are many counts of this clonotype. The gene calls are TRBV7-9 and TRBJ1-6; 10 nucleotides line up with TRBD1. Germline CDR1 SEHNR, CDR2 FQNEAQ (reference sequence). Trimming took 5 bases from V and 6 from J; bases not matched to a gene: 4. There are 15 residues in the CDR3. The CDR3 sequence: CASSARTGGNSPLHF. The CDR3 region has the DNA TGTGCCAGCAGCGCACGGACAGGGGGTAATTCACCCCTCCACTTT.

In this sample, this clonotype turned up many times. The CDR3 bases are TGTGCCAGCAGTGATCGGACAGACAAGACTGGAAACACCATATATTTT. This gives the protein CASSDRTDKTGNTIYF. The rearrangement links TRBV6-1 to TRBJ1-3; tentatively, D is TRBD1 (6 bases). The length of the CDR3 is 16 residues. Trimming removed 3 bases from V and 2 bases from J, with 14 bases in between. Germline V gives CDR1 MNHNS, CDR2 SASEGT.

The chain is built from TRBV20-1 and TRBJ2-1; D call uncertain. This CDR3 has 11 amino acids. With 5 bases removed from V and 11 bases from J, the gap between germline ends came to 13 bases. From germline, CDR1 is DFQATT and CDR2 SNEGSKA (reference sequence). This CDR3 is CSADNGWKQFF. DNA for the CDR3: TGCAGTGCTGATAATGGTTGGAAGCAGTTCTTC.

The chain uses TRBV20-1 and TRBJ2-7; no clear D gene. The germline V and J ends were trimmed by 0 bases and 3 bases, with 12 bases remaining between them. Germline CDR1 and CDR2: DFQATT and SNEGSKA (reference sequence). The CDR3 is made up of 14 amino acids. The DNA for the CDR3 is TGCAGTGCTAGAGATCCGAACTTTTACTACGAGCAGTACTTC. Protein sequence: CSARDPNFYYEQYF.

This clonotype was seen many times. This chain joins TRBV2 and TRBJ1-2, with D possibly TRBD1 on 5 matching bases. The CDR3 is 14 residues long. V was trimmed by 2 bases and J by 2 bases, leaving 9 bases between them. The germline CDR1 and CDR2 sequences are SNHLY and FYNNEI. Written as DNA, the CDR3 is TGTGCCAGCAGTGAAATAGACAGCAACTATGGCTACACCTTC. Protein product: CASSEIDSNYGYTF. Supplemented by reference TRBV2 and TRBJ1-2, the full variable domain reads EPEVTQTPSHQVTQMGQEVILRCVPISNHLYFYWYRQILGQKVEFLVSFYNNEISEKSEIFDDQFSVERPDGSNFTLKIRSTKLEDSAMYFCASSEIDSNYGYTFGSGTRLTVV.